This TCR beta chain derives from a study of T-cell reconstitution after alpha-beta-depleted transplantation in children. As it was prepared, the TCRbeta library received unique molecular identifiers. TCRdb re-derived calls from the PCR reads in MiXCR, one entry per CDR3 protein. The sample holds about 190,000 distinct CDR3 sequences, roughly 6.8% seen once. Germline V gene sequence: CDR1 LGHDT, CDR2 YNNKEL (reference sequence). This CDR3 is built from 14 residues. Trimming removed 0 bases at V and 8 bases at J, with 11 bases between. The source was PBMCs from the stem cell graft donor, collected from the stem cell graft. The TCR comes from a human donor who donated a stem cell graft to a child with Wiskott-Aldrich syndrome. The chain joins TRBV3-1 to TRBJ2-1; D is undetermined. CDR3 DNA sequence: TGTGCCAGCAGCCAAGATCTCCTAGTTTATGAGCAGTTCTTC. This codes for CASSQDLLVYEQFF.